This T cell receptor (beta chain) was found in a study of cytomegalovirus exposure and HLA in healthy donors. Details on this clone: The antigen is undetermined.

Libraries were prepared by immunoSEQ multiplex PCR; TCRdb keeps only in-frame clonotypes and omits some of them. The sample carries under 200,000 clones, approximately 86% recorded once. Study observations and caveats: One later analysis, an examination of the 120 or so validation repertoires, found that first-cohort TCR clusters tended to co-occur in them. Published work reported that the classifier diagnosed cytomegalovirus status with high specificity and sensitivity.

The CDR3 is made up of 15 amino acids. Germline values: CDR1 SQVTM, CDR2 ANQGSEA. J gave up 3 bases and V 5 bases, and 12 bases lay outside the gene matches. The gene calls are TRBV29-1 and TRBJ1-2, with TRBD1 matching 7 bases. The sequencing sample was made of PBMCs. This receptor was obtained from a woman aged 18-29 years in good health and CMV-seronegative. The CDR3 is CSVRTRRDSDYGYTF. CDR3 coding DNA: TGCAGCGTTCGGACTCGCCGGGACAGCGACTATGGCTACACCTTC.